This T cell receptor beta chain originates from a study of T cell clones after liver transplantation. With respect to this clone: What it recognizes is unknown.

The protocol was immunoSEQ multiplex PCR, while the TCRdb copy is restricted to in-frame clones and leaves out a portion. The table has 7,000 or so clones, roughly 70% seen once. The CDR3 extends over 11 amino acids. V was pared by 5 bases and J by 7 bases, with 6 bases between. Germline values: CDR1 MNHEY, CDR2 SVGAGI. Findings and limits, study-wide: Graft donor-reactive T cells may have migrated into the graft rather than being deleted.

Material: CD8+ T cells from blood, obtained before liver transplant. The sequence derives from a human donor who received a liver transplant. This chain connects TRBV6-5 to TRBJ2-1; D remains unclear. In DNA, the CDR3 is TGTGCCAGCAGTGATAGTAATGAGCAGTTCTTC. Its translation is CASSDSNEQFF.